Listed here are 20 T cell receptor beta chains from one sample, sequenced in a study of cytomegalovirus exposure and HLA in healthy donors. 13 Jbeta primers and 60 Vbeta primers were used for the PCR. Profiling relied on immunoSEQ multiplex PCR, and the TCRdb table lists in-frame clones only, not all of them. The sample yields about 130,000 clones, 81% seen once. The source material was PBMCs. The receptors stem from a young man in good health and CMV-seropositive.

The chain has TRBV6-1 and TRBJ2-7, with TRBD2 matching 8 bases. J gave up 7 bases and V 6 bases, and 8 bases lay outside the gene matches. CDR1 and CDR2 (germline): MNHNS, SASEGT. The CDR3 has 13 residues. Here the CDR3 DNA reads TGTGCCAGCAGACTAGCGGAACTTTGGGAGCAGTACTTC. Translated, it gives CASRLAELWEQYF.

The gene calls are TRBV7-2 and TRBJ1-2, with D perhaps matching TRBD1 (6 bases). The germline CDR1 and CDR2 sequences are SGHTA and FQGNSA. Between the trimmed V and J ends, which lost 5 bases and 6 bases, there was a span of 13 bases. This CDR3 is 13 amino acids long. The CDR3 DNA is TGTGCCAGCAGCGTTACAGGGAACCATGGCTACACCTTC. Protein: CASSVTGNHGYTF.

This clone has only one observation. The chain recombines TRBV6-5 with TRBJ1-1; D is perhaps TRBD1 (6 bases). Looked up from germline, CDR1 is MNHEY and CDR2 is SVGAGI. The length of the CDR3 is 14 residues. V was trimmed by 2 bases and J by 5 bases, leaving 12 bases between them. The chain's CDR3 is CASSYRGRGTEAFF. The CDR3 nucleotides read TGTGCCAGCAGTTACAGGGGGAGAGGGACTGAAGCTTTCTTT.

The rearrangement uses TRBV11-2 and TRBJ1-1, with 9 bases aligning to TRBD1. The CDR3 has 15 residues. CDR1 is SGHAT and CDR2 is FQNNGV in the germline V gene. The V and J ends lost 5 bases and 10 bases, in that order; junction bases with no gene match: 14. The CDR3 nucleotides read TGTGCCAGCAGCCAAATACCGGGACAGGGACCGAGAGCTTTCTTT. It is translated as CASSQIPGQGPRAFF.

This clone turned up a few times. The DNA for the CDR3 is TGTGCCAGCAGCTGGTGGGACAGGAACACTGAAGCTTTCTTT. It codes for CASSWWDRNTEAFF. V gene TRBV5-6 combines with J gene TRBJ1-1, with 7 bases aligning to TRBD1. With V trimmed by 3 bases and J by 1 base, 3 bases remained unmatched. The CDR3 extends over 14 amino acids. Germline values: CDR1 SGHDT, CDR2 YYEEEE.

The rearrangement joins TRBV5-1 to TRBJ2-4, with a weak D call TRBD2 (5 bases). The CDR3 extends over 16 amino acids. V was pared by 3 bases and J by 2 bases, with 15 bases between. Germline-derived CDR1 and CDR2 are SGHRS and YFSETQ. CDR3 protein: CASSSGLLLTKNIQYF. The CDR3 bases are TGCGCCAGCAGCTCCGGACTTCTCCTGACCAAAAACATTCAGTACTTC.

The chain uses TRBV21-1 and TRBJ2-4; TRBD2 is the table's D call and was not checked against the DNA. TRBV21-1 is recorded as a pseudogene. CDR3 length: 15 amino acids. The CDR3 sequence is CASSKLERAKNIQYF. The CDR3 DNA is TGTGCCAGCAGCAAACTGGAGCGGGCCAAAAACATTCAGTACTTC.

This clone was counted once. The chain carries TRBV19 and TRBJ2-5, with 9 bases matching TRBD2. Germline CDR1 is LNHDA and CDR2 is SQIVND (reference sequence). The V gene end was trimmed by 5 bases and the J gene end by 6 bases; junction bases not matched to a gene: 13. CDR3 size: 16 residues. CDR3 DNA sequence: TGTGCCAGTAGTGCAAAAATAGCGGGAGTCATGAAGACCCAGTACTTC. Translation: CASSAKIAGVMKTQYF.

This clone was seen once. The CDR3 DNA is TGTGCCAGCAGCTCAGGGAGGAACTATGGCTACACCTTC. Translating gives CASSSGRNYGYTF. The J gene is TRBJ1-2, the V gene TRBV7-9; a weak D match, TRBD1 (5 bases). Germline CDR1 and CDR2: SEHNR and FQNEAQ (reference sequence). Trimming cost V 4 bases and J 2 bases, with 8 bases left between them. The CDR3 sequence is 13 residues long.

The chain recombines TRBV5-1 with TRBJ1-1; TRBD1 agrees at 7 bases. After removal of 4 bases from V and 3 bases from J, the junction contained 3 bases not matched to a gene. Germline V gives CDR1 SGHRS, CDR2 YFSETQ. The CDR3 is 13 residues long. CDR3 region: CASSLGGDTEAFF. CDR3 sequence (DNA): TGCGCCAGCAGCCTAGGGGGCGACACTGAAGCTTTCTTT.

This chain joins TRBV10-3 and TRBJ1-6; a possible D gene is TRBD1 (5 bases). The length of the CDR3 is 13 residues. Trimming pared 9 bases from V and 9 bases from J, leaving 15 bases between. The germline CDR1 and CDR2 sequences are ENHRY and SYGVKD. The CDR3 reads CAITRELGSPLHF. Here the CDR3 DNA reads TGTGCCATTACCAGGGAATTGGGTTCACCCCTCCACTTT.

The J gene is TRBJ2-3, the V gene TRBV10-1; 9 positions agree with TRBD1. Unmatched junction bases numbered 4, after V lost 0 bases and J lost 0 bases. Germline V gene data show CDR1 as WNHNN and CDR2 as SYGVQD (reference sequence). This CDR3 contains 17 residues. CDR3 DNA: TGCGCCAGCAGTGAGTCGAAAGGACAGGGGAGCACAGATACGCAGTATTTT. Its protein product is CASSESKGQGSTDTQYF.

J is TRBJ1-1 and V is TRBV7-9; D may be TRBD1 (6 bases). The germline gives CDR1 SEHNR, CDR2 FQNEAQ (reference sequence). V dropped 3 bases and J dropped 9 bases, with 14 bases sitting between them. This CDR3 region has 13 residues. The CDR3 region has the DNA TGTGCCAGCAGCTTGGAACAGGGACCCAAAGCTTTCTTT. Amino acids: CASSLEQGPKAFF.

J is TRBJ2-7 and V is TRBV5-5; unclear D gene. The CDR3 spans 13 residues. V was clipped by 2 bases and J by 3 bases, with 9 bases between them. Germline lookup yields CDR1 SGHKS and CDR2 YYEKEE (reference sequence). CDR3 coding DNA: TGTGCCAGCAGCTTTCGAGCATACTACGAGCAGTACTTC. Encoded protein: CASSFRAYYEQYF.

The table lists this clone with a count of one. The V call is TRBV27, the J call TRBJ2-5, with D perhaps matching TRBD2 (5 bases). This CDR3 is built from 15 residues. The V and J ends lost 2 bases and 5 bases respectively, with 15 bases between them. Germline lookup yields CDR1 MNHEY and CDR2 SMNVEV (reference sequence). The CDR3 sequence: CASSLAAIRGETQYF. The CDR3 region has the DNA TGTGCCAGCAGTTTAGCGGCCATTAGAGGGGAGACCCAGTACTTC.

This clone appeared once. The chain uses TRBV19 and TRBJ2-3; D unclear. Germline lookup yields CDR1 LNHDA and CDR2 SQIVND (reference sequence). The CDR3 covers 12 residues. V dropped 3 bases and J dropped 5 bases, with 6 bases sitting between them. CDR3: CASSMSRDTQYF. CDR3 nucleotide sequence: TGTGCCAGTAGTATGAGTAGAGATACGCAGTATTTT.

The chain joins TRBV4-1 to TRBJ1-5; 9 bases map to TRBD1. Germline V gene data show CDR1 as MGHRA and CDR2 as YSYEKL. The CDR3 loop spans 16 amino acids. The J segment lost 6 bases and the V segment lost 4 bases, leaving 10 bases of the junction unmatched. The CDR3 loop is CASSRRETGGTQPQHF. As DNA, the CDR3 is TGCGCCAGCAGCCGAAGGGAGACAGGGGGTACTCAGCCCCAGCATTTT.

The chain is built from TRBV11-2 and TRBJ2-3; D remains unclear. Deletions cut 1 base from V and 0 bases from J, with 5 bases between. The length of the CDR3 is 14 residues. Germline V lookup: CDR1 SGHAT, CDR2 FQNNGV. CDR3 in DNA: TGTGCCAGCAGCTTAGCTAGAAGCACAGATACGCAGTATTTT. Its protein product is CASSLARSTDTQYF. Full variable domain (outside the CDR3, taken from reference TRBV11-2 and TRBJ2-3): EAGVAQSPRYKIIEKRQSVAFWCNPISGHATLYWYQQILGQGPKLLIQFQNNGVVDDSQLPKDRFSAERLKGVDSTLKIQPAKLEDSAVYLCASSLARSTDTQYFGPGTRLTVL.

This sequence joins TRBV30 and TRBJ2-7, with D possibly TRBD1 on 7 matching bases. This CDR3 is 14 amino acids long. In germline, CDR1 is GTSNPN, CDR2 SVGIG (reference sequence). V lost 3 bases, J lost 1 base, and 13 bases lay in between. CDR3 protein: CAWRVPGGSYEQYF. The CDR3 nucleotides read TGTGCCTGGAGGGTCCCAGGGGGGTCCTACGAGCAGTACTTC.

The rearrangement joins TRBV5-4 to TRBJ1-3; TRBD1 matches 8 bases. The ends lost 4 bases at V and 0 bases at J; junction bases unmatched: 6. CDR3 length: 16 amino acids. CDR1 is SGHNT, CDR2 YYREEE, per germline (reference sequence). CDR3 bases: TGTGCCAGCAGCATAGGACAGGGAGTCTCTGGAAACACCATATATTTT. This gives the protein CASSIGQGVSGNTIYF.